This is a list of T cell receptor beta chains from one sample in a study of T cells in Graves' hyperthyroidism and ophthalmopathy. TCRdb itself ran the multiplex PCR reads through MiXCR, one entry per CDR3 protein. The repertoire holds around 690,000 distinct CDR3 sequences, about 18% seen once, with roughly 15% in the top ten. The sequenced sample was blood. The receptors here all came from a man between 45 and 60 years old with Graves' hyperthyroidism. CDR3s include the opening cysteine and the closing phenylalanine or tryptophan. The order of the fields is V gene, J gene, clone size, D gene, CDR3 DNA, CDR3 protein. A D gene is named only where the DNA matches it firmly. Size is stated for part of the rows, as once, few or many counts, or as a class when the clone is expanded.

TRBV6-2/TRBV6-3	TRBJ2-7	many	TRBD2	TGTGCCAGCAGCGACGCGGCTAGCGGGAGCCCCTACGAGCAGTACTTC	CASSDAASGSPYEQYF
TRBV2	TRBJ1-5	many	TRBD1	TGTGCCAGCAGTTACGGACAGGGTGGCCAGCCCCAGCATTTT	CASSYGQGGQPQHF
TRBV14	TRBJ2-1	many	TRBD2	TGTGCCAGCAGCCAAGAATTCGCGGGAGGGCAGATTGAGCAGTTCTTC	CASSQEFAGGQIEQFF
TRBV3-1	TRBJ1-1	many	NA	TGTGCCAGCAGCCAACCAGACGTGAACACTGAAGCTTTCTTT	CASSQPDVNTEAFF
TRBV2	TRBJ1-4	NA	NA	TGTGCCAGCCGCCCGAGGGTCACTAATGAAAAACTGTTTTTT	CASRPRVTNEKLFF
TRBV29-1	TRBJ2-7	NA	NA	TGCAGCGTTCTTACAGGGTACGAGCAGTACTTC	CSVLTGYEQYF
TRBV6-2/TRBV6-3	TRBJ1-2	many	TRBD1	TGTGCCAGCAGTTTCGAAAGGACAGGGGGCAACTATGGCTACACCTTC	CASSFERTGGNYGYTF
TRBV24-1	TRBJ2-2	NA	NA	TGTGCCACCAGTGATTTGACCGGGACGGGGAACACCGGGGAGCTGTTTTTT	CATSDLTGTGNTGELFF
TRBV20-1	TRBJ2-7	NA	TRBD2	TGCAGTGCTAGAAGGGCTAGCGGGAGGGCCGCAGCTAAGTACGAGCAGTACTTC	CSARRASGRAAAKYEQYF
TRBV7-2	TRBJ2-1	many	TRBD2	TGTGCCAGCAGGTTACAGTCTGTATTCAGGTTTACGGTGGGCGGGAGGGGCCATGAGCAGTTCTTC	CASRLQSVFRFTVGGRGHEQFF
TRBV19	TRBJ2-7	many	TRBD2	TGTGCCAGTAGTTCGTCGACTAGCGGGAGGGCCGAGCAGTACTTC	CASSSSTSGRAEQYF
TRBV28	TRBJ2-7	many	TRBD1	TGTGCCAGCAGCGAATCTCGCCTGGACAGGGTCTACGAGCAGTACTTC	CASSESRLDRVYEQYF
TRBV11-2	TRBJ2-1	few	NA	TGTGCCAGCAGCTTAATCCAGGGGGGCTACAATGAGCAGTTCTTC	CASSLIQGGYNEQFF
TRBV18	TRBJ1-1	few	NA	TGTGCCAGCTCGTTGTCCCCAACGGGGACTGAAGCTTTCTTT	CASSLSPTGTEAFF
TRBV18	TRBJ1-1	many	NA	TGTGCCAGCTCACCACCCCAACAGGCCTACACTGAAGCTTTCTTT	CASSPPQQAYTEAFF
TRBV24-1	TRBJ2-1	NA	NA	TGTGCCACCAGTGAAGATCGACCTTCCAATGAGCAGTTCTTC	CATSEDRPSNEQFF
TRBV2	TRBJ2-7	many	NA	TGTGCCAGCAGTGATCCGAAAGGGGCGCGAGAGCAGTACTTC	CASSDPKGAREQYF
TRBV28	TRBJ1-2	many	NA	TGTGCCAGCAGTTTCAGGGTTCGGTATGGCTACACCTTC	CASSFRVRYGYTF
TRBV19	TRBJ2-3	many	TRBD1	TGTGCCAGTAGTAATCCGGGACAGAGAGGCACAGATACGCAGTATTTT	CASSNPGQRGTDTQYF
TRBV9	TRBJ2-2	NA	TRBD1	TGTGCCAGCAGCGACCGGGACAGATATAGAACCGGGGAGCTGTTTTTT	CASSDRDRYRTGELFF
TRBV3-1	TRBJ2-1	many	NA	TGTGCCAGCAGCCACTTAAACCCGAGCTCCTACAATGAGCAGTTCTTC	CASSHLNPSSYNEQFF
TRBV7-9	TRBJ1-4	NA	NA	TGTGCCAGCAGGGACCGGGGACACCCTAATGAAAAACTGTTTTTT	CASRDRGHPNEKLFF
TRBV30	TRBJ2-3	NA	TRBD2	TGTGCCTGGAGACGCCCCGGGTCTAGCGGGACTGGCACAGATACGCAGTATTTT	CAWRRPGSSGTGTDTQYF
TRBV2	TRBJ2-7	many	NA	TGTGCCAGCAACCAAGGGTACCGCGAGCAGTACTTC	CASNQGYREQYF
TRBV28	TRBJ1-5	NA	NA	TGTGCCAGCAGTACGGACCAGGTTGGCAATCAGCCCCAGCATTTT	CASSTDQVGNQPQHF
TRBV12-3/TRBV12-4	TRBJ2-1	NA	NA	TGTGCCAGCAGTTTAGAGACCGAGCAGTTCTTC	CASSLETEQFF
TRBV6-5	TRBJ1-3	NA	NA	TGTGCCAGCAGTTCCGCTGGGTCTGGAAACACCATATATTTT	CASSSAGSGNTIYF
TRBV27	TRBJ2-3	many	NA	TGTGCCAGCAGTGGACTATCCGGCACAGATACGCAGTATTTT	CASSGLSGTDTQYF
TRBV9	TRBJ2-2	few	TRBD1	TGTGCCAGCAGCGCCCGTGGACAGGGTATCGCCGGGGAGCTGTTTTTT	CASSARGQGIAGELFF
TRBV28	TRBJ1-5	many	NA	TGTGCCAGCAGTTTAGTAGGGGCTCATCAGCCCCAGCATTTT	CASSLVGAHQPQHF
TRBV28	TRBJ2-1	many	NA	TGTGCCAGCAGTCCTCGTCGTTCGCCCAATGAGCAGTTCTTC	CASSPRRSPNEQFF
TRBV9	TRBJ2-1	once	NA	TGTGCCAGCAGCGTATGGCGAAGCTCCTACAATGAGCAGTTCTTC	CASSVWRSSYNEQFF
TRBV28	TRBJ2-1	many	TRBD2	TGTGCCAGCAGTTTATTGGGCGGGAGCTCCTACAATGAGCAGTTCTTC	CASSLLGGSSYNEQFF
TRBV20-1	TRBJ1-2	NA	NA	TGCAGTGCGAGGAGAGGTGGACACATCTATGGCTACACCTTC	CSARRGGHIYGYTF
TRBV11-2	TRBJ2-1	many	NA	TGTGCCAGCAAAGAAGGTCTACTCTACAATGAGCAGTTCTTC	CASKEGLLYNEQFF
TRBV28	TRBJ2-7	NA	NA	TGTGCCAGCAGTTTCCGGACTCCGTACGAGCAGTACTTC	CASSFRTPYEQYF
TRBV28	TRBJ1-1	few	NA	TGTGCCAGCAAAGATGGGGAGCCTTACGCTGAAGCTTTCTTT	CASKDGEPYAEAFF
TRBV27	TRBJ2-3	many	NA	TGTGCCAGCAGTTTAAGTTCAACGGGGCGACCAGATACGCAGTATTTT	CASSLSSTGRPDTQYF
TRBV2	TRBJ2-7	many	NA	TGTGCCAGCAGAGGAATAGGACCCTACGAGCAGTACTTC	CASRGIGPYEQYF
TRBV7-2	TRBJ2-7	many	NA	TGTGCCAGCAGCTTGCTCTCCGGGCCGTACGAGCAGTACTTC	CASSLLSGPYEQYF
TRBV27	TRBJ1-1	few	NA	TGTGCCAGCAGTGTGACTGGTAGGAACACTGAAGCTTTCTTT	CASSVTGRNTEAFF
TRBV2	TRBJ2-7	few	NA	TGTGCCAGCGAAGGGGGGACGGGGCCTTACGAGCAGTACTTC	CASEGGTGPYEQYF
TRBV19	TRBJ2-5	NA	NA	TGTGCCAGTAGTATGGTCCCCACGAGGGAGACCCAGTACTTC	CASSMVPTRETQYF
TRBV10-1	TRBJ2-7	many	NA	TGCGCCAGCAGTGAGTCGGGTTTCTCCGGGCAGAACGAGCAGTACTTC	CASSESGFSGQNEQYF
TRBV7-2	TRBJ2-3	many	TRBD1	TGTGCCAGCAGCTTAAGGGACAGTCAAACAGATACGCAGTATTTT	CASSLRDSQTDTQYF
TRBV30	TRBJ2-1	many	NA	TGTGCCTGGATGGGGTACAATGAGCAGTTCTTC	CAWMGYNEQFF
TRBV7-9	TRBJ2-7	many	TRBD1	TGTGCCAGCAGCTCAAGGCCAGGGGGCTCCTACGAGCAGTACTTC	CASSSRPGGSYEQYF
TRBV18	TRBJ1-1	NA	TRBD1	TGTGCCAGCTCACAATCCGGGACAGGGGAACGCACTGAAGCTTTCTTT	CASSQSGTGERTEAFF